This T cell receptor (beta chain) was sequenced for a study of T cell clonality in common variable immunodeficiency. Study-wide results and caveats: Fewer deletions and N-nucleotide insertions were reportedly seen in common variable immunodeficiency TCR beta sequences. TCRbeta clonality was increased in CVID versus healthy controls.

Germline loops: CDR1 LGHNA, CDR2 YNFKEQ. The CDR3 is made up of 18 amino acids. V shed 1 base and J 8 bases; nucleotides not matched to a gene: 12. Caucasian heritage predominated among both patients and controls. Clones were read by immunoSEQ multiplex PCR, and TCRdb kept only the in-frame ones, dropping some. The sample is made up of several thousand clones, none counted only once. Many counts were recorded for this clone. Antigen unknown. The read halts 3 residues ahead of the CDR3 end, with the missing end drawn from the germline J gene. The TCR originated in a human donor with common variable immunodeficiency. The chain is built from TRBV4-2 and TRBJ2-1, with 12 bases identical to TRBD2. Sequencing used peripheral blood mononuclear cells. The CDR3 protein is CASSQARALAGGGDEQFF. The CDR3 DNA, read in part, is TGTGCCAGCAGCCAAGCCCGGGCGCTAGCGGGGGGGGGCGATGAG.